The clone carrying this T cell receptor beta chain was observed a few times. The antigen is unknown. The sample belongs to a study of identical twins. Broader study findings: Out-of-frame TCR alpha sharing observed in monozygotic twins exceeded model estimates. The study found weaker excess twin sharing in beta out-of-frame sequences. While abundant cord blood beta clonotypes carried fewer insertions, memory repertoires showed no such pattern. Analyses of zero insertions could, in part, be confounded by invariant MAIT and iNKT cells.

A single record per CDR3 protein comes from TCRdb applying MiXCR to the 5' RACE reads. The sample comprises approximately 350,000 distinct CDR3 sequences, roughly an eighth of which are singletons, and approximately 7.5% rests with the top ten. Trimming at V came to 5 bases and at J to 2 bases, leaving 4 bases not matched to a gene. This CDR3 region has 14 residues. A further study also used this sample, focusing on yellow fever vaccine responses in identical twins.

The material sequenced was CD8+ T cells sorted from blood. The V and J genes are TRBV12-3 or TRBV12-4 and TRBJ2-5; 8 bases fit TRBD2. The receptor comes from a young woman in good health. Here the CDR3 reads CASSRLAPQETQYF. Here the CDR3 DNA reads TGTGCCAGCAGTCGACTAGCGCCGCAAGAGACCCAGTACTTC.